Listed below are T cell receptor beta chains from one sample, sequenced in a study of vaccination and CD4 T cells after COVID-19. TCRdb redid the calling of the PCR reads with MiXCR, one entry per CDR3 protein. The top ten hold about 25% of the sample, which has over 12,000 distinct CDR3 sequences, almost 50% seen once. No antigen has been identified for these receptors. The sample consisted of cultured CD4+ T cells from blood, taken after SARS-CoV-2 vaccination. Receptors originate from a human donor with COVID-19. CDR3s include the opening cysteine and the closing phenylalanine or tryptophan. A D gene is named only where the DNA matches it firmly. Clone sizes are given selectively: once, few, many, or a class where the clone is expanded.

clone_size: .
d_call: .
j_call: TRBJ2-7
v_call: TRBV11-2
cdr3_aa: CASSLWQGRGSYEQYF
cdr3_nt: TGTGCCAGCAGCTTGTGGCAGGGTCGGGGCTCCTACGAGCAGTACTTC

clone_size: few
d_call: .
j_call: TRBJ2-3
v_call: TRBV6-1
cdr3_aa: CASSPAGRGYPDTQYF
cdr3_nt: TGTGCCAGCAGCCCGGCGGGCAGGGGATATCCAGATACGCAGTATTTT

clone_size: once
d_call: .
j_call: TRBJ2-7
v_call: TRBV28
cdr3_aa: CASTQPSTPYEQYF
cdr3_nt: TGTGCCAGCACCCAGCCTTCTACTCCCTACGAGCAGTACTTC

clone_size: .
d_call: .
j_call: TRBJ1-3
v_call: TRBV11-3
cdr3_aa: CASSRPRQGNTIYF
cdr3_nt: TGTGCCAGCAGCAGACCGCGACAGGGAAACACCATATATTTT

clone_size: .
d_call: TRBD2
j_call: TRBJ2-7
v_call: TRBV12-3/TRBV12-4
cdr3_aa: CASSLRTSGPYEQYF
cdr3_nt: TGTGCCAGCAGTTTAAGGACTAGCGGCCCATACGAGCAGTACTTC

clone_size: .
d_call: .
j_call: TRBJ2-3
v_call: TRBV10-3
cdr3_aa: CAISGTGGADTQYF
cdr3_nt: TGTGCCATCAGTGGGACCGGGGGCGCAGATACGCAGTATTTT

clone_size: .
d_call: .
j_call: TRBJ1-1
v_call: TRBV30
cdr3_aa: CAWSGWAEAFF
cdr3_nt: TGTGCCTGGTCTGGGTGGGCTGAAGCTTTCTTT

clone_size: .
d_call: .
j_call: TRBJ2-1
v_call: TRBV12-3/TRBV12-4
cdr3_aa: CASSLGGYNEQFF
cdr3_nt: TGTGCCAGCAGTTTAGGGGGTTACAATGAGCAGTTCTTC

clone_size: .
d_call: TRBD1
j_call: TRBJ2-7
v_call: TRBV5-4
cdr3_aa: CASSLGRDRAHEQYF
cdr3_nt: TGTGCCAGCAGCCTAGGTCGGGACAGGGCCCACGAGCAGTACTTC

clone_size: .
d_call: .
j_call: TRBJ2-7
v_call: TRBV20-1
cdr3_aa: CSARDWGAKAYEQYF
cdr3_nt: TGCAGTGCTAGAGATTGGGGGGCGAAGGCCTACGAGCAGTACTTC